This note documents a single TCR beta chain sequence. What it binds is unknown. Through Arm-PCR of CDR3 regions and iRepertoire HTBI primers, TCR beta libraries were built. MiXCR, applied by TCRdb to the multiplex PCR reads, yields one record per CDR3 protein. The repertoire holds around 400,000 distinct CDR3 sequences, with 15% to 19% as singletons. This sample is drawn from a study of regulatory T cells in long-lasting Graves disease. Study at large: Duration of antithyroid drug therapy among newly diagnosed Graves' patients was under 3 months. The study, taken as a whole, reports: Possibly, too few samples lowered accuracy. Relative to new patients (around 1,000), persistent patients exhibited greater sharing of public clonotypes (2,741).

Time point reported: newly diagnosed GD, antithyroid drugs for less than 3 months. RNA from PBMCs was the source of the TCR library. The sequence was collected from a female donor with Graves disease. This specimen was peripheral blood mononuclear cells (PBMCs), taken at new diagnosis, from a patient treated with antithyroid drugs.

CDR3: CASSEVGQGVQPQHF. DNA of the CDR3: TGTGCCAGCAGTGAAGTTGGACAGGGGGTTCAGCCCCAGCATTTT. V gene TRBV6-1 combines with J gene TRBJ1-5; 10 positions agree with TRBD1. Unmatched junction bases numbered 3, after V lost 1 base and J lost 6 bases. The length of the CDR3 is 15 residues. Germline assignment: CDR1 MNHNS and CDR2 SASEGT.